This T cell receptor beta chain is drawn from a study of T-cell memory formation after mild COVID-19. With regard to this clonotype: Antigen unknown.

TCRdb re-derived calls from the 5' RACE reads in MiXCR, one entry per CDR3 protein. This sample carries 110,000 or so distinct CDR3 sequences, 18% of them seen once, and the ten largest clones take roughly 5.5%. General study results and limits: Clones contracting across day 15 to 85 had a balanced CD4/CD8 profile; later expanding clones leaned CD4+.

The sample taken for sequencing was PBMCs or a T cell subset sorted from them (not recorded which). This clonotype was obtained from a man in his late teens or twenties who had mild COVID-19 (a few samples of this study predate the infection). Cell type and time point are not known.

The CDR3 protein is CSAALGYEQYF. As DNA, the CDR3 is TGCAGTGCCGCCCTGGGTTACGAGCAGTACTTC. V and J are TRBV20-1 and TRBJ2-7; D is unresolved. CDR3 length equals 11 residues. V lost 6 bases and J 4 bases, leaving 10 bases between the germline ends. Germline V gene lookup returns CDR1 DFQATT and CDR2 SNEGSKA (reference sequence).